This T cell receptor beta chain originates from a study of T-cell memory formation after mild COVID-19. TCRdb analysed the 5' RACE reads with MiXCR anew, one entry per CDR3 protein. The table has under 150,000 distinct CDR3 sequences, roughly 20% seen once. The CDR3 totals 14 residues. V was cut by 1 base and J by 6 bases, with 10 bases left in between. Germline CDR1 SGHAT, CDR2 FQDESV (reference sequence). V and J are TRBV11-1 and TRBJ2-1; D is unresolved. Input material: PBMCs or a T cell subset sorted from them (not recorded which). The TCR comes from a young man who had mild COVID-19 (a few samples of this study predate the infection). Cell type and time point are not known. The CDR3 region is CASSLVGQINEQFF. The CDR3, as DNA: TGTGCCAGCAGCTTAGTTGGTCAGATCAATGAGCAGTTCTTC.